This passage covers 17 T cell receptor beta chains from one sample sequenced in a study of cytomegalovirus exposure and HLA in healthy donors. Amplification used 60 Vbeta primers and 13 Jbeta primers. Profiling relied on immunoSEQ multiplex PCR, and the TCRdb table lists in-frame clones only, not all of them. The table has about 150,000 clones, approximately 80% seen once; the top ten hold 2.2%. Sequenced material: PBMCs. The receptor set was obtained from a man aged 25 to 40 in good health and CMV-seronegative.

The chain is built from TRBV28 and TRBJ1-4; D is uncertain. Germline V lookup: CDR1 MDHEN, CDR2 SYDVKM. This CDR3 has 15 residues. The V end was cut by 4 bases, the J end by 7 bases, with 16 bases between. This CDR3 reads CASSYPGHRGEKLFF. The CDR3 DNA sequence: TGTGCCAGCAGTTACCCCGGGCACCGGGGTGAAAAACTGTTTTTT.

DNA for the CDR3: TGCAGCGTGGGAGGGGGACAACTAAACATTCAGTACTTC. This translates into CSVGGGQLNIQYF. The genes are TRBV29-1 and TRBJ2-4; maybe TRBD2 (7 bases). The CDR3 is 13 amino acids. The V and J ends lost 6 bases and 6 bases respectively, with 15 bases between them. In germline, CDR1 is SQVTM, CDR2 ANQGSEA.

This clone was observed a single time. The genes are TRBV27 and TRBJ2-4; 8 positions match TRBD1. Germline CDR1 MNHEY, CDR2 SMNVEV (reference sequence). The CDR3 runs 12 residues. V lost 7 bases, J lost 8 bases, and 4 bases stayed unmatched. CDR3 sequence: CASKDRVDIQYF. The CDR3 DNA reads as TGTGCCAGCAAGGACAGGGTTGACATTCAGTACTTC.

This chain joins TRBV5-6 and TRBJ2-1; a weak D match, TRBD1 (6 bases). The CDR3 runs to 17 residues. V gave up 4 bases and J gave up 4 bases, with 21 bases separating them. Looked up from germline, CDR1 is SGHDT and CDR2 is YYEEEE. CDR3 nucleotide sequence: TGTGCCAGCAGCCCAGTCCCCGGGACAAGTACTTACAATGAGCAGTTCTTC. It is translated as CASSPVPGTSTYNEQFF.

The chain uses TRBV7-9 and TRBJ2-1; 8 positions match TRBD1. From germline, CDR1 is SEHNR and CDR2 FQNEAQ (reference sequence). The CDR3 length is 15 residues. Losses at the gene ends were 5 bases for V and 2 bases for J; bases not matched to a gene: 5. The CDR3 bases are TGTGCCAGCAGCAAAGGACAGGGTCCCTACAATGAGCAGTTCTTC. Translating gives CASSKGQGPYNEQFF.

The chain recombines TRBV9 with TRBJ2-7; no clear D gene. The CDR3 sequence is 13 residues long. Germline V lookup: CDR1 SGDLS, CDR2 YYNGEE. The V end was cut by 3 bases, the J end by 5 bases, with 12 bases between. The CDR3 region has the DNA TGTGCCAGCAGCGAACGAGGTATGGACGAGCAGTACTTC. Encoded protein: CASSERGMDEQYF.

This chain connects TRBV7-2 to TRBJ2-1; 8 bases agree with TRBD2. The CDR3 loop spans 13 amino acids. CDR1 and CDR2 (germline): SGHTA, FQGNSA. V lost 5 bases, J lost 9 bases, and 6 bases stayed unmatched. The DNA of the CDR3 is TGTGCCAGCAGCCCCGGGGGGGGCGTTGAGCAGTTCTTC. This encodes CASSPGGGVEQFF.

This chain joins TRBV9 and TRBJ2-7, with 7 bases fitting TRBD2. Per germline, CDR1 SGDLS and CDR2 YYNGEE. CDR3 length equals 15 residues. V gave up 0 bases and J gave up 9 bases; unmatched junction bases: 12. CDR3 nucleotides: TGTGCCAGCAGCGTAGATGCGGGAGCCACCGGCGGGCAGTACTTC. Encoded protein: CASSVDAGATGGQYF.

V is TRBV5-1 and J is TRBJ1-6; 10 bases line up with TRBD1. The CDR3 covers 14 residues. J was trimmed by 8 bases and V by 3 bases; bases with no gene match: 2. Germline CDR1 and CDR2: SGHRS and YFSETQ. This CDR3 reads CASSWGTGDSPLHF. CDR3 DNA sequence: TGCGCCAGCAGCTGGGGGACAGGGGATTCACCCCTCCACTTT.

The chain is built from TRBV27 and TRBJ1-1, with TRBD1 matching over 7 bases. V was clipped by 6 bases and J by 1 base; unmatched bases: 5. Germline V gene lookup returns CDR1 MNHEY and CDR2 SMNVEV (reference sequence). This CDR3 is 14 amino acids long. The CDR3 nucleotides read TGTGCCAGCAGGGAGACAGGGTGGAACACTGAAGCTTTCTTT. Translating it yields CASRETGWNTEAFF.

The chain is built from TRBV6-1 and TRBJ1-5; 8 bases agree with TRBD1. Germline values: CDR1 MNHNS, CDR2 SASEGT. V was clipped by 1 base and J by 4 bases; unmatched bases: 3. The CDR3 covers 15 residues. The CDR3 DNA reads as TGTGCCAGCAGTGAAGGCACAGGGGGAAATCAGCCCCAGCATTTT. It yields the protein CASSEGTGGNQPQHF.

V gene TRBV4-3 combines with J gene TRBJ2-5, with TRBD2 identical over 7 bases. The tail of the sequence fits TRBJ2-7 better, so the J call may be wrong. CDR3 length: 16 residues. Germline-derived CDR1 and CDR2 are LGHNA and YSLEER. CDR3 sequence reads: CASSQEWQGGFYEQYF. DNA for the CDR3: TGCGCCAGCAGCCAAGAATGGCAGGGAGGGTTCTACGAGCAGTACTTC.

This clone was recorded once. This sequence joins TRBV28 and TRBJ1-5, with TRBD1 as a possible D gene (5 bases). Deletions cut 6 bases from V and 2 bases from J, with 14 bases between. This CDR3 spans 15 amino acids. Germline lookup yields CDR1 MDHEN and CDR2 SYDVKM. CDR3 amino acids: CASSPQGRGNQPQHF. The DNA for the CDR3 is TGTGCCAGCAGCCCTCAGGGTCGGGGCAATCAGCCCCAGCATTTT.

The rearrangement joins TRBV28 to TRBJ2-1; a weak D match, TRBD2 (7 bases). Germline CDR1 MDHEN, CDR2 SYDVKM. Between the trimmed V and J ends, which lost 10 bases and 2 bases, there was a span of 15 bases. The CDR3 runs to 14 residues. CDR3: CATRGDITYNEQFF. For the CDR3, the DNA is TGTGCCACCCGGGGGGACATCACCTACAATGAGCAGTTCTTC.

CDR3 residues: CASSLDSGTELGNTIYF. The CDR3 nucleotides are TGTGCCAGCAGCTTAGATTCCGGGACAGAGCTTGGAAACACCATATATTTT. The chain recombines TRBV7-2 with TRBJ1-3, with 7 bases lining up with TRBD1. After removal of 1 base from V and 3 bases from J, the junction contained 9 bases not matched to a gene. Germline loops: CDR1 SGHTA, CDR2 FQGNSA. This CDR3 spans 17 amino acids.

The rearrangement uses TRBV7-8 and TRBJ2-5; the D gene is possibly TRBD1 (6 bases). Germline assignment: CDR1 SGHVS and CDR2 FQNEAQ. The CDR3 is made up of 14 amino acids. V was trimmed by 8 bases and J by 8 bases, leaving 21 bases between them. The CDR3 DNA sequence: TGTGCCAGCCATAGCAGGGGAGTAACCAGAACCCAGTACTTC. This translates into CASHSRGVTRTQYF.

The CDR3 sequence: CASSILPGQGYEQYF. The CDR3 DNA sequence: TGTGCCAGCAGTATACTCCCGGGACAGGGCTACGAGCAGTACTTC. The genes are TRBV28 and TRBJ2-7; the match to TRBD1 covers 9 bases. The length of the CDR3 is 15 residues. Germline V lookup: CDR1 MDHEN, CDR2 SYDVKM. Trimming at V came to 5 bases and at J to 3 bases, leaving 8 bases not matched to a gene.